The rows below give T cell receptor beta chains drawn from one sample of a study of blood T cells in healthy people across ages. TCRdb recomputed calls from the 5' RACE reads with MiXCR, one row per CDR3 protein. The data contain just under 550,000 distinct CDR3 sequences, less than 25% of them singletons. These same records also appear under a second study, on T cells of mothers and their children.

The sample taken for sequencing was blood. These receptors were obtained from a boy between 10 and 17 years old in good health. Each CDR3 is given with its conserved first and last residue. D genes are given only for firm matches. Clone size appears in some rows only: once, few, many, or a class for an expanded clone.

V: TRBV29-1; J: TRBJ2-3; size: -; D: -; CDR3: CSVDPWLAEDTQYF; DNA: TGCAGCGTTGATCCTTGGCTGGCCGAAGATACGCAGTATTTT
V: TRBV4-3; J: TRBJ1-2; size: -; D: TRBD1; CDR3: CASSQDAGGIYGYTF; DNA: TGCGCCAGCAGCCAAGATGCAGGGGGCATCTATGGCTACACCTTC
V: TRBV7-2; J: TRBJ1-2; size: -; D: -; CDR3: CASSTTPGEHGYTF; DNA: TGTGCCAGCAGCACGACCCCAGGGGAACATGGCTACACCTTC
V: TRBV10-3; J: TRBJ1-1; size: -; D: TRBD1; CDR3: CAISEAQGYTEAFF; DNA: TGTGCCATCAGTGAAGCACAGGGGTACACTGAAGCTTTCTTT
V: TRBV30; J: TRBJ1-1; size: -; D: -; CDR3: CAWSVRGGDEAFF; DNA: TGTGCCTGGAGTGTACGAGGAGGGGACGAAGCTTTCTTT
V: TRBV19; J: TRBJ1-2; size: -; D: TRBD1; CDR3: CASSTTTGSGYTF; DNA: TGTGCCAGTAGTACCACGACAGGGTCTGGCTACACCTTC
V: TRBV6-1; J: TRBJ2-4; size: -; D: -; CDR3: CASRRNWGISVKNIQYF; DNA: TGTGCCAGCAGAAGAAACTGGGGAATCAGCGTCAAAAACATTCAGTACTTC
V: TRBV6-2/TRBV6-3; J: TRBJ2-5; size: -; D: -; CDR3: CASAQGQETQYF; DNA: TGCGCCAGCGCTCAGGGCCAAGAGACCCAGTACTTC
V: TRBV18; J: TRBJ2-5; size: few; D: -; CDR3: CASSPRGIGTLQETQYF; DNA: TGTGCCAGCTCACCAAGGGGGATTGGGACACTCCAAGAGACCCAGTACTTC
V: TRBV25-1; J: TRBJ2-5; size: -; D: TRBD2; CDR3: CASSISSGNRQETQYF; DNA: TGTGCCAGCAGTATCTCTAGCGGGAACCGACAAGAGACCCAGTACTTC
V: TRBV20-1; J: TRBJ2-5; size: once; D: -; CDR3: CSANPSQETQYF; DNA: TGCAGTGCTAACCCGTCCCAAGAGACCCAGTACTTC
V: TRBV20-1; J: TRBJ2-3; size: few; D: -; CDR3: CSAFRDFRGNTQYF; DNA: TGCAGTGCTTTCCGGGACTTCCGCGGCAATACGCAGTATTTT
V: TRBV15; J: TRBJ1-1; size: -; D: -; CDR3: CATSRDNLRNTEAFF; DNA: TGTGCCACCAGCAGAGATAACCTTCGTAACACTGAAGCTTTCTTT
V: TRBV30; J: TRBJ2-2; size: few; D: -; CDR3: CAWNPMVIGGELFF; DNA: TGTGCCTGGAACCCCATGGTCATCGGCGGGGAGCTGTTTTTT
V: TRBV7-9; J: TRBJ1-2; size: -; D: -; CDR3: CASSLPLAPHTF; DNA: TGTGCCAGCAGCTTACCCCTCGCCCCCCACACCTTC
V: TRBV7-3; J: TRBJ2-1; size: -; D: TRBD2; CDR3: CASSPTLAGSSYNEQFF; DNA: TGTGCCAGCAGCCCGACGTTAGCGGGAAGCTCCTACAATGAGCAGTTCTTC
V: TRBV28; J: TRBJ2-1; size: many; D: TRBD2; CDR3: CASSSGLAGNEQFF; DNA: TGTGCCAGCAGTTCGGGACTAGCCGGCAATGAGCAGTTCTTC
V: TRBV6-5; J: TRBJ1-4; size: -; D: TRBD1; CDR3: CASSQTGQYRKLFF; DNA: TGTGCCAGCAGTCAGACGGGACAGTATAGAAAACTGTTTTTT
V: TRBV6-1; J: TRBJ2-2; size: -; D: -; CDR3: CASSSPPFGGKGTGELFF; DNA: TGTGCCAGCAGTAGTCCCCCCTTTGGGGGAAAGGGCACCGGGGAGCTGTTTTTT
V: TRBV10-3; J: TRBJ2-7; size: few; D: TRBD1; CDR3: CAIRTGTEQYF; DNA: TGTGCCATCAGGACAGGGACGGAGCAGTACTTC
V: TRBV29-1; J: TRBJ1-1; size: -; D: TRBD1; CDR3: CSVNRGETEAFF; DNA: TGCAGCGTTAACAGGGGAGAGACTGAAGCTTTCTTT
V: TRBV13; J: TRBJ2-2; size: -; D: -; CDR3: CASSHTTLGGSTGELFF; DNA: TGTGCCAGCAGCCATACGACTCTAGGGGGATCTACCGGGGAGCTGTTTTTT
V: TRBV27; J: TRBJ2-1; size: few; D: -; CDR3: CASSFLTTQGTNEQFF; DNA: TGTGCCAGCAGTTTCCTCACTACCCAGGGTACGAATGAGCAGTTCTTC
V: TRBV15; J: TRBJ2-1; size: -; D: -; CDR3: CATSSDGDLYNEQFF; DNA: TGTGCCACCTCAAGCGACGGGGATTTGTACAATGAGCAGTTCTTC
V: TRBV2; J: TRBJ2-7; size: -; D: TRBD1; CDR3: CATTQGGSYEQYF; DNA: TGTGCCACCACACAGGGGGGCTCCTACGAGCAGTACTTC
V: TRBV28; J: TRBJ1-4; size: once; D: TRBD1; CDR3: CASNLRGRGRSNEKLFF; DNA: TGTGCCAGCAACCTCCGGGGCAGGGGGCGGTCTAATGAAAAACTGTTTTTT
V: TRBV7-9; J: TRBJ1-4; size: -; D: -; CDR3: CASSPGGAPNEKLFF; DNA: TGTGCCAGCAGCCCAGGAGGGGCGCCGAATGAAAAACTGTTTTTT
V: TRBV19; J: TRBJ2-7; size: -; D: TRBD1; CDR3: CASSPGQGVIYEQYF; DNA: TGTGCCAGTAGTCCGGGACAGGGGGTAATCTACGAGCAGTACTTC
V: TRBV4-1; J: TRBJ1-4; size: few; D: -; CDR3: CASSPGTSVEKLFF; DNA: TGCGCCAGCAGCCCCGGGACTTCCGTCGAAAAACTGTTTTTT
V: TRBV18; J: TRBJ2-7; size: -; D: -; CDR3: CASSPQTPGYEQYF; DNA: TGTGCCAGCTCACCACAGACGCCGGGCTACGAGCAGTACTTC
V: TRBV12-3/TRBV12-4; J: TRBJ1-3; size: -; D: -; CDR3: CASSFGLAGNTIYF; DNA: TGTGCCAGCAGTTTTGGATTAGCTGGAAACACCATATATTTT
V: TRBV7-2; J: TRBJ2-7; size: few; D: -; CDR3: CASSPLVGISYEQYF; DNA: TGTGCCAGCAGCCCCCTGGTCGGGATCTCCTACGAGCAGTACTTC
V: TRBV29-1; J: TRBJ1-1; size: -; D: -; CDR3: CSVVGDTEAFF; DNA: TGCAGCGTTGTTGGAGACACTGAAGCTTTCTTT
V: TRBV6-1; J: TRBJ2-5; size: many; D: -; CDR3: CASESGGSQETQYF; DNA: TGTGCCAGCGAGAGCGGAGGAAGCCAAGAGACCCAGTACTTC
V: TRBV20-1; J: TRBJ2-5; size: few; D: -; CDR3: CSARRTGKETQYF; DNA: TGCAGTGCTAGACGAACAGGGAAGGAGACCCAGTACTTC
V: TRBV20-1; J: TRBJ1-4; size: -; D: TRBD1; CDR3: CSAREPDRGGIELFF; DNA: TGCAGTGCTAGAGAGCCGGACAGGGGAGGTATCGAACTGTTTTTT
V: TRBV9; J: TRBJ2-1; size: -; D: -; CDR3: CASSPRRQVPDNEQFF; DNA: TGTGCCAGCAGCCCACGTCGACAGGTTCCAGACAATGAGCAGTTCTTC
V: TRBV4-1; J: TRBJ2-1; size: few; D: TRBD2; CDR3: CASSPKGRLAEEQFF; DNA: TGCGCCAGCAGCCCGAAAGGGCGACTAGCGGAGGAGCAGTTCTTC
V: TRBV20-1; J: TRBJ2-7; size: few; D: -; CDR3: CSARDRSSSGYEQYF; DNA: TGCAGTGCTAGAGATCGGAGCTCCTCTGGTTACGAGCAGTACTTC
V: TRBV10-3; J: TRBJ1-2; size: -; D: -; CDR3: CAISEGGLDGYTF; DNA: TGTGCCATCAGTGAAGGCGGGTTGGATGGCTACACCTTC
V: TRBV4-3; J: TRBJ2-1; size: few; D: TRBD2; CDR3: CASSQGTSRSSYNEQFF; DNA: TGCGCCAGCAGCCAAGGGACTAGCCGGAGCTCCTACAATGAGCAGTTCTTC
V: TRBV4-3; J: TRBJ2-2; size: few; D: TRBD2; CDR3: CASSSRLAGTGELFF; DNA: TGCGCCAGCTCCTCTCGACTAGCCGGGACCGGGGAGCTGTTTTTT
V: TRBV6-2/TRBV6-3; J: TRBJ2-3; size: few; D: -; CDR3: CASSYLRGAPTDTQYF; DNA: TGTGCCAGCAGTTACCTTCGGGGGGCCCCCACAGATACGCAGTATTTT
V: TRBV18; J: TRBJ2-3; size: -; D: -; CDR3: CASSPLSGATDTQYF; DNA: TGTGCCAGCTCACCTCTCTCAGGAGCCACAGATACGCAGTATTTT
V: TRBV20-1; J: TRBJ2-1; size: few; D: TRBD2; CDR3: CSAPGTTDNEEQFF; DNA: TGCAGTGCCCCGGGGACTACCGACAATGAAGAGCAGTTCTTC
V: TRBV20-1; J: TRBJ2-7; size: -; D: -; CDR3: CSAMPQQVPQYEQYF; DNA: TGCAGTGCCATGCCCCAACAGGTCCCCCAGTACGAGCAGTACTTC